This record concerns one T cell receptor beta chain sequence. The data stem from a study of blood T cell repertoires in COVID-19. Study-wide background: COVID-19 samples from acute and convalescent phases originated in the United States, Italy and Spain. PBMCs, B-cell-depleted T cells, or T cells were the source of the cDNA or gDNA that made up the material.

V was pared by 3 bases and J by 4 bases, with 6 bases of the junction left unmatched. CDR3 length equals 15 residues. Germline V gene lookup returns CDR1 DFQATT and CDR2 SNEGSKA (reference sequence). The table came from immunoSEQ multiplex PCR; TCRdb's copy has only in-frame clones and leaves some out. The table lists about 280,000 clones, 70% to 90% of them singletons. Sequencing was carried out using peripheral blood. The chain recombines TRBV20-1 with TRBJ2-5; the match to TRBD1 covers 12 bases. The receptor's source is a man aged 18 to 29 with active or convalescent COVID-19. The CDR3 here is CSASKGQGASETQYF. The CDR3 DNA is TGCAGTGCTAGTAAGGGACAGGGGGCATCAGAGACCCAGTACTTC.